This T cell receptor beta chain was sequenced in a study of blood T cell repertoires in COVID-19. As for the study in general: The samples span acute and convalescent COVID-19 from the United States, Italy and Spain.

Symptom resolution, clearance, or two negative PCRs marked donors in Cohort 3 as recovered. Data came from immunoSEQ multiplex PCR; TCRdb stores just in-frame clones and leaves some out. The sample contains about 390,000 clones, around 87% of which appear only once. The junction had 8 bases not matched to a gene; V was cut back by 7 bases and J by 5 bases. CDR1 LNHDA and CDR2 SQIVND come from the germline V gene (reference sequence). The CDR3 has 16 amino acids. The V gene is TRBV19, the J gene TRBJ2-1; 13 bases are a match to TRBD2. The clonotype comes from a woman in her fifties or sixties who had recovered from COVID-19. Source material: PBMCs or T cells enriched from blood (not recorded which). The CDR3 sequence is CASINTGLAGDNEQFF. The DNA for the CDR3 is TGTGCCAGTATCAATACCGGACTAGCGGGGGACAATGAGCAGTTCTTC.